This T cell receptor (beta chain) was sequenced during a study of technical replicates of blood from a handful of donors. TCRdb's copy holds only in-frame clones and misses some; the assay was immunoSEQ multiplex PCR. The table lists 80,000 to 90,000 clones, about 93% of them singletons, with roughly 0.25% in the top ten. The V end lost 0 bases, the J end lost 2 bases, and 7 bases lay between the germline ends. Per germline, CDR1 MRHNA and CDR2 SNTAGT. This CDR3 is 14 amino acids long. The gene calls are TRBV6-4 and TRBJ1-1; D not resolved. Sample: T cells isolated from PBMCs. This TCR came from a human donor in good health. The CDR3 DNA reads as TGTGCCAGCAGTGACTCGAGGATTAACACTGAAGCTTTCTTT. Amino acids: CASSDSRINTEAFF.